Listed here are 21 T cell receptor beta chains from one sample, sequenced in a study of T cell responses to AZD1222 COVID-19 vaccine (dated by TCRdb to the early 2020s). Library preparation used the immunoSEQ multiplex PCR assay. TCRdb took over this immuneACCESS table, retaining in-frame rearrangements with V and J assigned. Such tables are incomplete; in checked studies, under half of the missing clones stem from an unresolved V gene, and the remainder is unexplained. The sample table contains 90,000 to 110,000 clones; only one count was recorded for roughly 87% of them. 4% to 6% of the sample is in the top ten clones. This specimen's time point label, per the study, means: baseline before first vaccination. The sequenced sample was peripheral blood, obtained on day 0 of AZD1222 vaccination. The receptors shown here come from an adult in good health.

The rearrangement links TRBV7-2 to TRBJ2-1; tentative D call: TRBD2 (6 bases). V was cut by 0 bases and J by 3 bases, with 15 bases left in between. This CDR3 is 17 amino acids long. The germline gives CDR1 SGHTA, CDR2 FQGNSA. In DNA form, the CDR3 reads TGTGCCAGCAGCTTAGCGTTCTCGCGGGGAGGCTACAATGAGCAGTTCTTC. Translating gives CASSLAFSRGGYNEQFF.

The V call is TRBV9, the J call TRBJ2-2, with unresolved D. CDR1 is SGDLS and CDR2 is YYNGEE in the germline V gene. CDR3 length equals 13 residues. The V and J ends lost 4 bases and 4 bases respectively, with 8 bases between them. The CDR3 protein is CASSTRPTGELFF. CDR3 sequence (DNA): TGTGCCAGCAGCACCCGACCCACCGGGGAGCTGTTTTTT.

About this clone itself: The junction shows a germline mismatch at one end, possibly a read error. This chain joins TRBV7-3 and TRBJ2-3, with D perhaps TRBD2 (5 bases). CDR1 SGHTA and CDR2 FQGTGA come from the germline V gene. CDR3 length equals 14 residues. The DNA for the CDR3 is TGTGCCAGCACCTTAGGAGGTCCCACAGATACGCAGTATTTT. As protein: CASTLGGPTDTQYF.

V gene TRBV18 combines with J gene TRBJ1-2, with D maybe TRBD1 (6 bases). Germline V gene data show CDR1 as KGHSH and CDR2 as LQKENI. The V and J ends lost 4 bases and 5 bases respectively, with 14 bases between them. CDR3 size: 14 residues. CDR3 bases: TGTGCCAGCTCACTACAGGGATCAGGGTATGGCTACACCTTC. This codes for CASSLQGSGYGYTF. The variable domain in full, completed from reference TRBV18 and TRBJ1-2, reads NAGVMQNPRHLVRRRGQEARLRCSPMKGHSHVYWYRQLPEEGLKFMVYLQKENIIDESGMPKERFSAEFPKEGPSILRIQQVVRGDSAAYFCASSLQGSGYGYTFGSGTRLTVV.

Details on this clone: The same CDR3 also results from other DNA sequences found in this sample. The chain is built from TRBV29-1 and TRBJ1-6; D perhaps matches TRBD1 (5 bases). This CDR3 is 13 amino acids long. Germline V lookup: CDR1 SQVTM, CDR2 ANQGSEA. The V end lost 4 bases, the J end lost 6 bases, and 10 bases lay between the germline ends. The CDR3 DNA follows: TGCAGCGTTGGGGACGGAACTAATTCACCCCTCCACTTT. It yields the protein CSVGDGTNSPLHF.

The chain is built from TRBV5-1 and TRBJ1-1; 8 bases are shared with TRBD1. Germline CDR1 reads SGHRS; CDR2 reads YFSETQ. With 4 bases clipped from V and 2 bases from J, the junction kept 4 bases outside the gene matches. This CDR3 comprises 14 residues. This CDR3 is CASSPGQGNTEAFF. CDR3 coding DNA: TGCGCCAGCAGCCCTGGACAGGGAAACACTGAAGCTTTCTTT.

Only one count was recorded for this clone. This chain links TRBV18 with TRBJ2-7, with D maybe TRBD2 (5 bases). Germline V gene lookup returns CDR1 KGHSH and CDR2 LQKENI. This CDR3 is built from 12 residues. The V and J ends lost 4 bases and 10 bases respectively, with 14 bases between them. The CDR3 spells CASSLLSGSQYF. The DNA for the CDR3 is TGTGCCAGCTCACTTCTTTCGGGGTCTCAGTACTTC.

The sample holds a few counts of this clone. This chain links TRBV19 with TRBJ2-3; 10 bases agree with TRBD1. Per the germline V gene, CDR1 is LNHDA and CDR2 is SQIVND (reference sequence). The V gene end was trimmed by 7 bases and the J gene end by 2 bases; junction bases not matched to a gene: 6. This CDR3 is 15 amino acids long. CDR3 bases: TGTGCCAGTACCATGGGGACAGGGGTCACAGATACGCAGTATTTT. Its protein is CASTMGTGVTDTQYF.

This clone was recorded a few times. V and J are TRBV9 and TRBJ2-1; either TRBD1 or TRBD2 may supply D (6 bases each). V dropped 0 bases and J dropped 5 bases, with 9 bases sitting between them. Germline V gene sequence: CDR1 SGDLS, CDR2 YYNGEE. The length of the CDR3 is 14 residues. The CDR3 loop reads CASSVEGGHNEQFF. DNA for the CDR3: TGTGCCAGCAGCGTAGAAGGGGGGCACAATGAGCAGTTCTTC. Filled out from reference TRBV9 and TRBJ2-1, the complete variable domain reads DSGVTQTPKHLITATGQRVTLRCSPRSGDLSVYWYQQSLDQGLQFLIQYYNGEERAKGNILERFSAQQFPDLHSELNLSSLELGDSALYFCASSVEGGHNEQFFGPGTRLTVL.

The rearrangement joins TRBV7-8 to TRBJ2-5, with TRBD1 matching 7 bases. Germline V CDR1 and CDR2: SGHVS, FQNEAQ. V lost 4 bases and J lost 1; bases outside the gene matches: 3. This CDR3 is built from 14 residues. The CDR3 DNA is TGTGCCAGCAGCTCGACAGGGCCCCAAGAGACCCAGTACTTC. The encoded protein is CASSSTGPQETQYF.

The rearrangement links TRBV4-1 to TRBJ2-1, with D tentatively TRBD1 (5 bases). There are 16 residues in the CDR3. Germline V lookup: CDR1 MGHRA, CDR2 YSYEKL. V was trimmed by 3 bases and J by 8 bases, leaving 20 bases between them. The CDR3: CASSHPKGLDHHEQFF. CDR3 nucleotide sequence: TGCGCCAGCAGCCACCCTAAGGGGCTAGATCACCATGAGCAGTTCTTC.

This chain links TRBV7-9 with TRBJ1-5, with 9 bases lining up with TRBD1. The V segment lost 3 bases and the J segment 7 bases; nucleotides outside the gene matches: 4. The CDR3 runs to 14 residues. CDR1 and CDR2 (germline): SEHNR, FQNEAQ (reference sequence). The DNA for the CDR3 is TGTGCCAGCAGCTTCGGACAGGGGAAGCAGCCCCAGCATTTT. Its protein product is CASSFGQGKQPQHF. Complete variable domain (other parts from reference TRBV7-9 and TRBJ1-5): DTGVSQNPRHKITKRGQNVTFRCDPISEHNRLYWYRQTLGQGPEFLTYFQNEAQLEKSRLLSDRFSAERPKGSFSTLEIQRTEQGDSAMYLCASSFGQGKQPQHFGDGTRLSIL.

The CDR3 DNA is TGTGCCGGTGGGGTATCGAACACTGAAGCTTTCTTT. This encodes CAGGVSNTEAFF. The chain recombines TRBV30 with TRBJ1-1; D is ambiguous. V shed 8 bases and J shed 1 base, with 11 bases lying between them. The CDR3 is made up of 12 amino acids. Germline V lookup: CDR1 GTSNPN, CDR2 SVGIG (reference sequence).

This clone was observed once. The J gene is TRBJ1-4, the V gene TRBV5-5; no clear D gene. Trimming cost V 0 bases and J 4 bases, with 10 bases left between them. CDR1 SGHKS and CDR2 YYEKEE come from the germline V gene (reference sequence). This CDR3 is 15 amino acids long. The CDR3 DNA is TGTGCCAGCAGCTTGGACCTTACCGGTAATGAAAAACTGTTTTTT. It specifies CASSLDLTGNEKLFF. Full variable domain (rest looked up from reference TRBV5-5 and TRBJ1-4): DAGVTQSPTHLIKTRGQQVTLRCSPISGHKSVSWYQQVLGQGPQFIFQYYEKEERGRGNFPDRFSARQFPNYSSELNVNALLLGDSALYLCASSLDLTGNEKLFFGSGTQLSVL.

V and J are TRBV5-1 and TRBJ2-3, with D hard to call. The germline V gene has CDR1 SGHRS and CDR2 YFSETQ. V dropped 6 bases and J dropped 0 bases, with 11 bases sitting between them. This CDR3 is 14 amino acids long. The CDR3 region is CASTYGPSTDTQYF. CDR3 sequence (DNA): TGCGCCAGCACATACGGGCCTAGCACAGATACGCAGTATTTT.

The CDR3 DNA reads as TGTGCCAGCAGCGCTGGGAGCAGCGCGGGGGTAAGCGAGCAGTACTTC. Its translation is CASSAGSSAGVSEQYF. J is TRBJ2-7 and V is TRBV9, with 7 positions matching TRBD2. Germline V lookup: CDR1 SGDLS, CDR2 YYNGEE. Germline trimming cut 3 bases from V and 6 bases from J; bases unmatched to any gene: 15. The CDR3 totals 16 residues. The whole variable domain, remainder taken from reference TRBV9 and TRBJ2-7, is DSGVTQTPKHLITATGQRVTLRCSPRSGDLSVYWYQQSLDQGLQFLIQYYNGEERAKGNILERFSAQQFPDLHSELNLSSLELGDSALYFCASSAGSSAGVSEQYFGPGTRLTVT.

This clone was seen once. V is TRBV27 and J is TRBJ2-7, with no clear D. This CDR3 spans 15 amino acids. Per germline, CDR1 MNHEY and CDR2 SMNVEV (reference sequence). V was pared by 1 base and J by 2 bases, with 12 bases between. The CDR3 sequence: CASSLFLGIPYEQYF. The CDR3 bases are TGTGCCAGCAGTTTATTCCTCGGTATCCCCTACGAGCAGTACTTC.

To note about this clone: One end of the junction does not line up with germline, which may come from a read error. This sequence joins TRBV3-1 (or the pseudogene TRBV3-2) and TRBJ2-1; 11 nucleotides line up with TRBD2. The CDR3 covers 21 residues. CDR1 is LGHDT, CDR2 YNNKEL, per germline (reference sequence). CDR3 sequence (DNA): TGTGCCAGTAGCCAAGAATTTCTAGCGGGGGGCTCCCGGGAATCCTACAATGAGCAGTTCTTC. It specifies CASSQEFLAGGSRESYNEQFF.

This clone was observed a handful of times. The chain has TRBV13 and TRBJ1-2; D is possibly TRBD1 (6 bases). CDR3 length: 15 amino acids. V was clipped by 5 bases and J by 5 bases, with 18 bases between them. Looked up from germline, CDR1 is PRHDT and CDR2 is FYEKMQ (reference sequence). The CDR3 spells CASSPRGLQGYGYTF. For the CDR3, the DNA is TGTGCCAGCAGCCCCAGAGGCCTCCAGGGGTATGGCTACACCTTC.

This rearrangement joins TRBV7-8 to TRBJ1-2; D is perhaps TRBD1 (6 bases). There are 14 residues in the CDR3. Germline V gene sequence: CDR1 SGHVS, CDR2 FQNEAQ. V lost 0 bases and J lost 3, with 8 bases in between. The CDR3 DNA sequence: TGTGCCAGCAGCTTAGCGGACAGCCACTATGGCTACACCTTC. The encoded protein is CASSLADSHYGYTF.

This clone was seen a few times. V is TRBV6-5 and J is TRBJ1-4, with unresolved D. Germline V lookup: CDR1 MNHEY, CDR2 SVGAGI. V was pared by 2 bases and J by 8 bases, with 9 bases between. The CDR3 is 13 residues long. For the CDR3, the DNA is TGTGCCAGCAGTTACGGGCTGCGGGAAAAACTGTTTTTT. Its protein product is CASSYGLREKLFF.